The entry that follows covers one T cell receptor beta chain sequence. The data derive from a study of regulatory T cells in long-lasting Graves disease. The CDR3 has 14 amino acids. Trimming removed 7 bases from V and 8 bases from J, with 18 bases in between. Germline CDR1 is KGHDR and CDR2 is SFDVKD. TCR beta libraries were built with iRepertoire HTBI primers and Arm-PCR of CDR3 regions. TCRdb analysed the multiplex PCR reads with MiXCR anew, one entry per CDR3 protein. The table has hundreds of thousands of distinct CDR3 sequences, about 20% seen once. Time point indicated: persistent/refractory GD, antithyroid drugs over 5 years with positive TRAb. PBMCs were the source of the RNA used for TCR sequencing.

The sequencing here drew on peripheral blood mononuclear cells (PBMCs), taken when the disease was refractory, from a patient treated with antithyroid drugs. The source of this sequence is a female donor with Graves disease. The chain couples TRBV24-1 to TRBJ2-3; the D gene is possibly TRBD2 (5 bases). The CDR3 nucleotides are TGTGCCACCAGGCCCTGGGGAGCCCGGAGTACGCAGTATTTT. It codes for CATRPWGARSTQYF.